The 17 T cell receptor beta chains in this list originate from one sample, sequenced in a study of T cells in Graves' hyperthyroidism and ophthalmopathy. Amplification of TCR beta CDR3 regions was performed using RNA transcripts as template. The HTBI primer set drove a first-round RT-PCR of the TCR CDR3. TCRdb analysed the multiplex PCR reads with MiXCR anew, one entry per CDR3 protein. The sample includes around 520,000 distinct CDR3 sequences, around 13% seen only once; the top ten take about 15%. The sequenced sample was blood. The source is a woman aged 40 to 50 with Graves' hyperthyroidism.

The rearrangement uses TRBV24-1 and TRBJ2-1, with 10 bases lining up with TRBD2. V was pared by 3 bases and J by 6 bases, with 10 bases of the junction left unmatched. The CDR3 sequence is 17 residues long. Germline values: CDR1 KGHDR, CDR2 SFDVKD. The CDR3, as DNA: TGTGCCACCAGTGATCTGGGGCGCGGGACTAGCGCCAATGAGCAGTTCTTC. Protein: CATSDLGRGTSANEQFF.

The chain couples TRBV5-5 to TRBJ2-5; 10 positions agree with TRBD2. Germline CDR1 reads SGHKS; CDR2 reads YYEKEE (reference sequence). V lost 1 base and J lost 0; bases outside the gene matches: 9. The CDR3 is made up of 18 amino acids. DNA for the CDR3: TGTGCCAGCAGCTTGAGGGCCCGACTAGCGGGTAACCAAGAGACCCAGTACTTC. This sequence encodes CASSLRARLAGNQETQYF.

This clonotype was recorded at least ten times. This chain uses TRBV20-1 with TRBJ2-1; D ambiguous. Germline V lookup: CDR1 DFQATT, CDR2 SNEGSKA (reference sequence). CDR3 length: 11 amino acids. The V gene lost 0 bases and the J gene lost 7 bases, with 4 bases spanning the gap. The CDR3: CSARDRNEQFF. CDR3 DNA sequence: TGCAGTGCTAGAGATCGAAATGAGCAGTTCTTC.

This rearrangement joins TRBV5-1 to TRBJ2-5; 10 nucleotides align to TRBD2. The CDR3 has 15 residues. Germline V gene lookup returns CDR1 SGHRS and CDR2 YFSETQ. J lost 2 bases, V lost 5 bases, and 6 bases had no gene match. The CDR3 nucleotides are TGCGCCAGCAGTGACCCACTAGCGGGGCAAGAGACCCAGTACTTC. Translation gives CASSDPLAGQETQYF.

In this sample, this clonotype turned up many times. This chain links TRBV5-1 with TRBJ2-6; no clear D. Trimming cost V 3 bases and J 0 bases, with 7 bases left between them. The CDR3 is 15 residues long. Germline CDR1 is SGHRS and CDR2 is YFSETQ. The CDR3, as DNA: TGCGCCAGCAGCTGGCAGAACTCTGGGGCCAACGTCCTGACTTTC. Its protein is CASSWQNSGANVLTF.

The chain joins TRBV15 to TRBJ1-5; maybe TRBD1 (5 bases). The CDR3 has 13 residues. Germline values: CDR1 LNHNV, CDR2 YYDKDF (reference sequence). The V and J ends lost 2 bases and 7 bases respectively, with 9 bases between them. The DNA for the CDR3 is TGTGCCACCAGCAGACAGGGACGGCAGCCCCAGCATTTT. Translation gives CATSRQGRQPQHF.

The table lists this clonotype with many counts. The chain couples TRBV27 to TRBJ1-2; D unclear. The CDR3 length is 13 residues. Germline values: CDR1 MNHEY, CDR2 SMNVEV (reference sequence). The V end was cut by 4 bases, the J end by 2 bases, with 8 bases between. The CDR3 DNA sequence: TGTGCCAGCAGTTCGGTCGTGAACTATGGCTACACCTTC. Encoded protein: CASSSVVNYGYTF.

The gene calls are TRBV11-2 and TRBJ2-5, with 8 bases that match TRBD2. This CDR3 has 18 amino acids. V shed 1 base, J shed 9 bases, and the junction held 19 bases outside the gene matches. Germline V gene lookup returns CDR1 SGHAT and CDR2 FQNNGV. In DNA form, the CDR3 reads TGTGCCAGCAGCTTAGGGGGTAGCGGGACAAATTCCCTGGCGGCCCAGTACTTC. As protein: CASSLGGSGTNSLAAQYF.

The table lists this clonotype with many counts. The chain's CDR3 is CASSKTRGREQETQYF. CDR3 sequence (DNA): TGTGCCAGCAGCAAAACTCGAGGGAGAGAACAAGAGACCCAGTACTTC. V usage is TRBV3-1 and J usage is TRBJ2-5; TRBD2 might be the D (5 bases). Germline V gives CDR1 LGHDT, CDR2 YNNKEL (reference sequence). The CDR3 consists of 16 residues. Between the trimmed V and J ends, which lost 5 bases and 2 bases, there was a span of 18 bases.

This clonotype occurred a few times. This chain connects TRBV28 to TRBJ2-5; D perhaps matches TRBD2 (5 bases). The J call is in doubt because the DNA end fits TRBJ2-7 better. CDR1 is MDHEN, CDR2 SYDVKM, per germline. The CDR3 totals 11 residues. The CDR3 reads CASEGPSEQYF. CDR3 DNA: TGTGCCAGCGAGGGCCCAAGCGAGCAGTACTTC.

There are a few counts of this clonotype. This chain links TRBV12-3 or TRBV12-4 with TRBJ2-1; TRBD2 might be the D (5 bases). The CDR3 runs to 13 residues. V lost 8 bases and J lost 3, with 11 bases in between. The CDR3 region is CASQRAGYNEQFF. CDR3 in DNA: TGTGCCAGCCAACGGGCGGGCTACAATGAGCAGTTCTTC.

This clonotype was counted only a few times. The rearrangement links TRBV29-1 to TRBJ1-2; the match to TRBD1 covers 11 bases. This CDR3 comprises 16 residues. V trimming: 0 bases; J trimming: 6 bases; junction bases outside the gene matches: 9. Germline CDR1 and CDR2: SQVTM and ANQGSEA. CDR3 sequence reads: CSVEDPRTGGFHGYTF. The CDR3 bases are TGCAGCGTTGAAGATCCCCGGACAGGGGGCTTTCATGGCTACACCTTC.

There are many counts of this clonotype. The V and J genes are TRBV5-1 and TRBJ2-1, with TRBD2 matching 12 bases. In germline, CDR1 is SGHRS, CDR2 YFSETQ. The CDR3 length is 15 residues. V lost 2 bases to trimming and J lost 7 bases; unmatched junction nucleotides: 4. This chain's CDR3 is CASSFLAGGPNEQFF. The CDR3 nucleotides are TGCGCCAGCAGCTTCCTAGCGGGAGGGCCAAATGAGCAGTTCTTC.

The genes are TRBV9 and TRBJ2-1; D uncertain. This CDR3 region has 17 residues. V gave up 0 bases and J gave up 0 bases, with 13 bases separating them. Germline V gene sequence: CDR1 SGDLS, CDR2 YYNGEE. The CDR3 loop reads CASSVAQAVSSYNEQFF. The CDR3 bases are TGTGCCAGCAGCGTAGCGCAAGCTGTAAGCTCCTACAATGAGCAGTTCTTC.

This clonotype was recorded at least ten times. The chain couples TRBV20-1 to TRBJ2-2, with 13 nucleotides matching TRBD2. V lost 3 bases and J lost 4; bases outside the gene matches: 5. This CDR3 has 16 amino acids. CDR1 and CDR2 (germline): DFQATT, SNEGSKA (reference sequence). This chain's CDR3 is CSASRGLAGITGELFF. CDR3 in DNA: TGCAGTGCTAGTCGGGGACTAGCGGGAATCACCGGGGAGCTGTTTTTT.

This clonotype has just a few counts. The CDR3 is CASSQNSGAIGTQYF. In DNA form, the CDR3 reads TGTGCCAGCAGCCAAAATTCCGGGGCTATTGGGACCCAGTACTTC. The gene calls are TRBV3-1 and TRBJ2-5; D assignment may be TRBD1 or TRBD2 (5 bases each). This CDR3 has 15 residues. Germline V lookup: CDR1 LGHDT, CDR2 YNNKEL (reference sequence). V was cut by 2 bases and J by 7 bases, with 17 bases left in between.

This clonotype was observed many times. The gene calls are TRBV30 and TRBJ1-2, with 8 bases that match TRBD1. Germline V gene data show CDR1 as GTSNPN and CDR2 as SVGIG (reference sequence). The trim removed 2 bases at V and 4 bases at J, leaving 6 bases unmatched. The CDR3 is 14 amino acids. This CDR3 reads CAWSRQGFIYGYTF. The CDR3 nucleotides read TGTGCCTGGAGTAGACAGGGGTTCATCTATGGCTACACCTTC.